These 31 T cell receptor beta chains were all obtained from the same sample, sequenced in a study of CD8 T cells in ankylosing spondylitis. One entry per CDR3 protein results from TCRdb running MiXCR on the 5' RACE reads. The sample holds just over 350,000 distinct CDR3 sequences, around 20% seen once. What was sequenced was blood, either unsorted or a sorted T cell fraction (not recorded which). The receptors stem from a male donor with ankylosing spondylitis or in good health (not recorded which).

This clonotype was picked up a small number of times. This chain connects TRBV15 to TRBJ2-5, with D perhaps matching TRBD2 (5 bases). Deletions cut 4 bases from V and 3 bases from J, with 12 bases between. The CDR3 is 14 amino acids. Germline CDR1 LNHNV, CDR2 YYDKDF (reference sequence). This CDR3 is CATSTRTEEETQYF. The CDR3 nucleotides are TGTGCCACCAGCACCAGGACGGAGGAAGAGACCCAGTACTTC.

Only a few counts were recorded for this clonotype. The genes are TRBV5-1 and TRBJ2-1, with a tentative D call TRBD2 (6 bases). Trimming shortened V by 6 bases and J by 2 bases, and 12 bases separated the two germline ends. The CDR3 sequence is 14 residues long. Germline V gives CDR1 SGHRS, CDR2 YFSETQ. This chain's CDR3 is CASTWDSTYNEQFF. The CDR3 DNA sequence: TGCGCCAGCACCTGGGACTCGACCTACAATGAGCAGTTCTTC. Full variable domain (missing parts from reference TRBV5-1 and TRBJ2-1): KAGVTQTPRYLIKTRGQQVTLSCSPISGHRSVSWYQQTPGQGLQFLFEYFSETQRNKGNFPGRFSGRQFSNSRSEMNVSTLELGDSALYLCASTWDSTYNEQFFGPGTRLTVL.

The chain has TRBV24-1 and TRBJ2-1, with TRBD2 matching over 7 bases. The CDR3 length is 16 residues. CDR1 is KGHDR and CDR2 is SFDVKD in the germline V gene. The V gene end was trimmed by 5 bases and the J gene end by 6 bases; junction bases not matched to a gene: 12. Written as DNA, the CDR3 is TGTGCCACCAGTGGATTTGGGGGGGAAGAAAGCAATGAGCAGTTCTTC. This encodes CATSGFGGEESNEQFF.

The chain links TRBV19 to TRBJ2-1; D ambiguous. Looked up from germline, CDR1 is LNHDA and CDR2 is SQIVND (reference sequence). This CDR3 spans 16 amino acids. V dropped 6 bases and J dropped 4 bases, with 19 bases sitting between them. The CDR3 reads CASSPSRAKRYNEQFF. CDR3 DNA: TGTGCCAGTAGCCCCTCTCGCGCGAAGCGATACAATGAGCAGTTCTTC.

The gene calls are TRBV29-1 and TRBJ2-1; D remains ambiguous. V dropped 4 bases and J dropped 7 bases, with 8 bases sitting between them. This CDR3 is 11 amino acids long. From germline, CDR1 is SQVTM and CDR2 ANQGSEA. The CDR3 DNA reads TGCAGCGTTGTGCGTAGAAATGAGCAGTTCTTC. Its translation is CSVVRRNEQFF.

The rearrangement links TRBV30 to TRBJ2-5, with a weak D call TRBD2 (6 bases). Germline V CDR1 and CDR2: GTSNPN, SVGIG (reference sequence). The CDR3 consists of 14 residues. Trimming took 0 bases from V and 2 from J, leaving 10 bases between them. The CDR3: CAWSVWAGQETQYF. CDR3 sequence (DNA): TGTGCCTGGAGTGTATGGGCGGGGCAAGAGACCCAGTACTTC.

V gene TRBV12-3 or TRBV12-4 combines with J gene TRBJ2-6; no definite D call. The CDR3 runs to 13 residues. Trimming took off 7 bases at V and 6 bases at J, with 10 bases between the two ends. CDR3 nucleotide sequence: TGTGCCAGCACCCCGGACGTGGCCAACGTCCTGACTTTC. It specifies CASTPDVANVLTF.

This clonotype was observed at least ten times. This chain joins TRBV29-1 and TRBJ2-7; D remains unclear. Trimming stripped 1 base from V and 3 bases from J, with 4 bases between. Looked up from germline, CDR1 is SQVTM and CDR2 is ANQGSEA. The CDR3 extends over 11 amino acids. CDR3 bases: TGCAGCGTTGAAGTAGGCTACGAGCAGTACTTC. Its translation: CSVEVGYEQYF.

There are a few counts of this clonotype. V is TRBV7-6 and J is TRBJ2-7; TRBD1 aligns across 7 bases. The CDR3 consists of 16 residues. J lost 0 bases, V lost 1 base, and 6 bases had no gene match. CDR1 is SGHVS, CDR2 FNYEAQ, per germline. CDR3 region: CASSLVDRESSYEQYF. CDR3 bases: TGTGCCAGCAGCTTAGTCGACAGGGAGAGCTCCTACGAGCAGTACTTC.

This clonotype showed up just a few times. This rearrangement joins TRBV11-2 to TRBJ2-2; D gene ambiguous. Per the germline V gene, CDR1 is SGHAT and CDR2 is FQNNGV. The CDR3 length is 15 residues. The V end lost 4 bases, the J end lost 8 bases, and 17 bases lay between the germline ends. The CDR3 region has the DNA TGTGCCAGCAGCTCCGGGTTAAGTACTACTGGGGAGCTGTTTTTT. It specifies CASSSGLSTTGELFF.

This chain connects TRBV29-1 to TRBJ2-7; D is unclear. The CDR3 has 12 amino acids. V lost 0 bases to trimming and J lost 7 bases, with 10 bases between them. Germline CDR1 reads SQVTM; CDR2 reads ANQGSEA. CDR3 bases: TGCAGCGTTGAAGATTCGGATCTAGAGCAGTACTTC. Translated, it gives CSVEDSDLEQYF.

The chain employs TRBV7-9 and TRBJ2-7; a possible D gene is TRBD2 (5 bases). Germline V lookup: CDR1 SEHNR, CDR2 FQNEAQ (reference sequence). Trimming left V 4 bases short and J 7 bases short, with 11 bases between. This CDR3 comprises 12 residues. CDR3 protein: CASSSATGEQYF. Here the CDR3 DNA reads TGTGCCAGCAGCTCGGCCACGGGGGAGCAGTACTTC. The full variable domain, its missing parts supplied by reference TRBV7-9 and TRBJ2-7, is DTGVSQNPRHKITKRGQNVTFRCDPISEHNRLYWYRQTLGQGPEFLTYFQNEAQLEKSRLLSDRFSAERPKGSFSTLEIQRTEQGDSAMYLCASSSATGEQYFGPGTRLTVT.

The CDR3 region is CASSPGLAGGIKETQYF. CDR3 in DNA: TGTGCCAGCAGCCCGGGACTAGCGGGGGGGATAAAAGAGACCCAGTACTTC. The gene calls are TRBV7-6 and TRBJ2-5; 16 bases fit TRBD2. The V gene end was trimmed by 5 bases and the J gene end by 3 bases; junction bases not matched to a gene: 6. The CDR3 has 17 residues. Per germline, CDR1 SGHVS and CDR2 FNYEAQ.

V and J are TRBV4-1 and TRBJ2-1, with TRBD1 matching 7 bases. CDR1 MGHRA and CDR2 YSYEKL come from the germline V gene. V lost 5 bases, J lost 7 bases, and 14 bases stayed unmatched. The CDR3 is 16 residues long. The CDR3 bases are TGCGCCAGCAGCGAGACTAACCAGGGGGTGTGGAATGAGCAGTTCTTC. Amino acid sequence: CASSETNQGVWNEQFF.

This clonotype turned up a few times. The rearrangement uses TRBV11-2 and TRBJ2-7; 7 bases are shared with TRBD1. The length of the CDR3 is 12 residues. V lost 4 bases and J lost 7; bases outside the gene matches: 4. Germline CDR1 is SGHAT and CDR2 is FQNNGV. CDR3 in amino acids: CASSYPTGEQYF. Here the CDR3 DNA reads TGTGCCAGCAGCTACCCGACAGGGGAGCAGTACTTC. Variable domain in full (rest from reference TRBV11-2 and TRBJ2-7): EAGVAQSPRYKIIEKRQSVAFWCNPISGHATLYWYQQILGQGPKLLIQFQNNGVVDDSQLPKDRFSAERLKGVDSTLKIQPAKLEDSAVYLCASSYPTGEQYFGPGTRLTVT.

V gene TRBV5-1 combines with J gene TRBJ2-7, with D possibly being TRBD1 (5 bases). Trimming removed 4 bases at V and 4 bases at J, with 15 bases between. The CDR3 length is 14 residues. Per the germline V gene, CDR1 is SGHRS and CDR2 is YFSETQ. The CDR3 region has the DNA TGCGCCAGCAGCCAAGGAAGACAGATATACGAGCAGTACTTC. Translating gives CASSQGRQIYEQYF. Full variable domain (missing parts from reference TRBV5-1 and TRBJ2-7): KAGVTQTPRYLIKTRGQQVTLSCSPISGHRSVSWYQQTPGQGLQFLFEYFSETQRNKGNFPGRFSGRQFSNSRSEMNVSTLELGDSALYLCASSQGRQIYEQYFGPGTRLTVT.

V and J are TRBV2 and TRBJ2-2, with D unclear. Germline assignment: CDR1 SNHLY and CDR2 FYNNEI. V was cut by 2 bases and J by 2 bases, with 15 bases left in between. The CDR3 is 17 residues long. Here the CDR3 DNA reads TGTGCCAGCAGTGAACGGCCCCCGACAAGAAACACCGGGGAGCTGTTTTTT. Its translation: CASSERPPTRNTGELFF.

This chain connects TRBV7-9 to TRBJ2-1, with D unclear. CDR3 length equals 13 residues. CDR1 is SEHNR, CDR2 FQNEAQ, per germline (reference sequence). V lost 5 bases and J lost 5, with 10 bases in between. In DNA form, the CDR3 reads TGTGCCAGCAGCCCGATCGGCGACAATGAGCAGTTCTTC. Translating it yields CASSPIGDNEQFF.

This clonotype turned up a few times. This sequence joins TRBV18 and TRBJ2-7, with 14 bases aligning to TRBD2. From germline, CDR1 is KGHSH and CDR2 LQKENI. The CDR3 has 18 residues. The V and J ends lost 1 base and 1 base, in that order; junction bases with no gene match: 6. CDR3 in DNA: TGTGCCAGCTCACCACGCGGGACTAGCGGGAGAGTATCCTACGAGCAGTACTTC. As protein: CASSPRGTSGRVSYEQYF.

The V and J genes are TRBV11-2 and TRBJ2-1; 8 nucleotides agree with TRBD1. This CDR3 has 15 residues. The germline V gene has CDR1 SGHAT and CDR2 FQNNGV. The ends lost 5 bases at V and 5 bases at J; junction bases unmatched: 8. CDR3 protein: CASSQHRGANNEQFF. As DNA, the CDR3 is TGTGCCAGCAGCCAACACAGGGGGGCCAACAATGAGCAGTTCTTC.

The V gene is TRBV19, the J gene TRBJ2-1; 7 bases are a match to TRBD2. This CDR3 region has 14 residues. V lost 8 bases, J lost 4 bases, and 8 bases stayed unmatched. Germline V gene data show CDR1 as LNHDA and CDR2 as SQIVND (reference sequence). The CDR3 loop reads CASSGGGIYNEQFF. CDR3 DNA: TGTGCCAGTTCCGGCGGGGGTATTTACAATGAGCAGTTCTTC.

The chain joins TRBV10-3 to TRBJ2-7; a weak D match, TRBD2 (6 bases). V shed 0 bases and J shed 4 bases, with 13 bases lying between them. This CDR3 spans 15 amino acids. The V gene's germline CDR1 is ENHRY and CDR2 SYGVKD. The CDR3 DNA reads as TGTGCCATCAGTGAGTCGTGGGACTCGAGTTACGAGCAGTACTTC. Amino acids: CAISESWDSSYEQYF.

V is TRBV5-1 and J is TRBJ2-3; TRBD2 might be the D (5 bases). V dropped 0 bases and J dropped 6 bases, with 14 bases sitting between them. CDR3 length equals 15 residues. Germline V gene lookup returns CDR1 SGHRS and CDR2 YFSETQ. The CDR3 here is CASSLGLSEADTQYF. CDR3 in DNA: TGCGCCAGCAGCTTGGGACTAAGCGAGGCGGATACGCAGTATTTT.

The rearrangement joins TRBV5-5 to TRBJ2-7; the match to TRBD1 covers 9 bases. This CDR3 has 14 amino acids. V was clipped by 2 bases and J by 3 bases; unmatched bases: 3. Germline loops: CDR1 SGHKS, CDR2 YYEKEE (reference sequence). The CDR3 loop is CASSLQGANYEQYF. The CDR3, as DNA: TGTGCCAGCAGCTTACAGGGGGCGAACTACGAGCAGTACTTC.

This clonotype was seen more than once but under ten times. CDR3 DNA: TGTGCCATCAGTGAGCAGGGGGAGAACACCGGGGAGCTGTTTTTT. This gives the protein CAISEQGENTGELFF. The J gene is TRBJ2-2, the V gene TRBV10-3, with 7 nucleotides matching TRBD1. The germline CDR1 and CDR2 sequences are ENHRY and SYGVKD. The CDR3 consists of 15 residues. V lost 2 bases and J lost 1; bases outside the gene matches: 1.

The chain employs TRBV7-8 and TRBJ2-7; 7 nucleotides align to TRBD2. This CDR3 spans 14 amino acids. V shed 5 bases, J shed 1 base, and the junction held 5 bases outside the gene matches. CDR1 SGHVS and CDR2 FQNEAQ come from the germline V gene. In DNA form, the CDR3 reads TGTGCCAGCAGCCCCCCCGGGAGGTCCTACGAGCAGTACTTC. Translated, it gives CASSPPGRSYEQYF.

This clonotype has a handful of counts. This chain uses TRBV7-8 with TRBJ2-1; perhaps D is TRBD1 or TRBD2 (5 bases each). The ends were cut back, 5 bases at V and 8 bases at J, with 16 bases in the middle. CDR1 and CDR2 from the germline V gene are SGHVS and FQNEAQ. This CDR3 is built from 14 residues. CDR3 residues: CASSALQGVHEQFF. The CDR3 bases are TGTGCCAGCAGCGCCCTCCAGGGAGTTCATGAGCAGTTCTTC.

The chain combines TRBV7-6 with TRBJ2-1; D is unclear. The CDR3 runs to 14 residues. V shed 5 bases and J shed 5 bases, with 13 bases lying between them. Germline assignment: CDR1 SGHVS and CDR2 FNYEAQ. The CDR3 DNA follows: TGTGCCAGCAGCCCAGACGGCAATCACAATGAGCAGTTCTTC. Its protein is CASSPDGNHNEQFF.

This clonotype was counted many times. The chain couples TRBV25-1 to TRBJ2-3, with 10 bases fitting TRBD1. CDR1 is MGHDK, CDR2 SYGVNS, per germline. Trimming at V came to 1 base and at J to 6 bases, leaving 7 bases not matched to a gene. This CDR3 spans 16 amino acids. DNA of the CDR3: TGTGCCAGCAGTGAATCGACGGGACAGGGGTTCGATACGCAGTATTTT. Its protein is CASSESTGQGFDTQYF.

The chain recombines TRBV4-1 with TRBJ2-7; D remains ambiguous. Trimming removed 2 bases from V and 6 bases from J, with 8 bases in between. Germline V CDR1 and CDR2: MGHRA, YSYEKL. The CDR3 has 12 amino acids. Here the CDR3 reads CASSQPFSEQYF. The CDR3, as DNA: TGCGCCAGCAGCCAACCATTTTCCGAGCAGTACTTC.

This sequence joins TRBV15 and TRBJ2-7; 7 bases fit TRBD2. This CDR3 spans 15 amino acids. J gave up 1 base and V 0 bases, and 3 bases lay outside the gene matches. The germline CDR1 and CDR2 sequences are LNHNV and YYDKDF (reference sequence). This chain's CDR3 is CATSRDRRGSYEQYF. The CDR3 DNA reads TGTGCCACCAGCAGAGATCGGCGGGGGTCCTACGAGCAGTACTTC.